The 10 T cell receptor beta chains given below trace back to one sample, sequenced in a study of shared clonotypes between healthy human individuals. The table came from immunoSEQ multiplex PCR; TCRdb's copy has only in-frame clones and leaves some out. The sample lists about 520,000 clones; roughly 95% were seen once. The sequenced material came from naive CD4+ T cells sorted from blood. Subset of the sample: CD45RA+ positively selected. These receptors were collected from a woman aged 25 to 39 in good health.

This chain uses TRBV19 with TRBJ2-1; D call uncertain. The CDR3 runs 14 residues. The V end lost 3 bases, the J end lost 0 bases, and 6 bases lay between the germline ends. Germline V lookup: CDR1 LNHDA, CDR2 SQIVND (reference sequence). CDR3 in amino acids: CASSMSTSYNEQFF. The CDR3 DNA sequence: TGTGCCAGTAGTATGAGTACCTCCTACAATGAGCAGTTCTTC.

This clone has just one count. V usage is TRBV7-9 and J usage is TRBJ2-2; TRBD2 matches 11 bases. The CDR3 length is 17 residues. Trimming cost V 5 bases and J 2 bases; bases outside gene matches: 7. Germline V gene lookup returns CDR1 SEHNR and CDR2 FQNEAQ (reference sequence). In DNA, the CDR3 is TGTGCCAGCAGCCCCGGGACTAGCGGAGGAAACACCGGGGAGCTGTTTTTT. It encodes CASSPGTSGGNTGELFF.

The gene calls are TRBV7-5 and TRBJ1-1. TRBV7-5 is a pseudogene. The CDR3 totals 13 residues. CDR3 coding DNA: TGTGTCAGAAGCTTGGCCCCGCGCACTGAAGCTTTCTTT. Encoded protein: CVRSLAPRTEAFF.

The table lists this clone with a few counts. V and J are TRBV14 and TRBJ2-2, with D possibly TRBD1 on 6 matching bases. CDR1 is SGHDN and CDR2 is FVKESK in the germline V gene. Trimming stripped 3 bases from V and 5 bases from J, with 10 bases between. This CDR3 region has 14 residues. The CDR3 is CASSHQQGTGELFF. Written as DNA, the CDR3 is TGTGCCAGCAGCCATCAACAGGGTACCGGGGAGCTGTTTTTT.

V usage is TRBV25-1 and J usage is TRBJ2-7, with D possibly being TRBD2 (6 bases). This CDR3 has 15 amino acids. The V end was cut by 1 base, the J end by 0 bases, with 10 bases between. Looked up from germline, CDR1 is MGHDK and CDR2 is SYGVNS. CDR3 nucleotides: TGTGCCAGCAGTGAATCCGGAGCGGGCTCCTACGAGCAGTACTTC. This gives the protein CASSESGAGSYEQYF.

This chain connects TRBV5-1 to TRBJ2-3, with 8 bases lining up with TRBD2. Trimming at V came to 6 bases and at J to 8 bases, leaving 17 bases not matched to a gene. The CDR3 is 16 amino acids. Germline V lookup: CDR1 SGHRS, CDR2 YFSETQ. The DNA for the CDR3 is TGCGCCAGCAAAACGACCGGGACTAGTGGCCCCGGTACGCAGTATTTT. Translation: CASKTTGTSGPGTQYF.

This rearrangement joins TRBV19 to TRBJ2-6; TRBD2 might be the D (7 bases). CDR1 LNHDA and CDR2 SQIVND come from the germline V gene (reference sequence). V was clipped by 8 bases and J by 3 bases, with 17 bases between them. The CDR3 runs to 16 residues. CDR3 region: CASGGGSRGGANVLTF. The CDR3 nucleotides read TGTGCCAGTGGGGGCGGGAGTAGAGGTGGGGCCAACGTCCTGACTTTC.

The rearrangement links TRBV2 to TRBJ1-5; D unclear. Germline CDR1 reads SNHLY; CDR2 reads FYNNEI. CDR3 length: 14 amino acids. Trimming removed 1 base from V and 0 bases from J, with 4 bases in between. CDR3 DNA: TGTGCCAGCAGTGAAGGGAGTAGCAATCAGCCCCAGCATTTT. The encoded protein is CASSEGSSNQPQHF.

The chain couples TRBV11-2 to TRBJ2-7; D remains unclear. V dropped 1 base and J dropped 7 bases, with 5 bases sitting between them. The CDR3 spans 11 residues. CDR1 is SGHAT, CDR2 FQNNGV, per germline. The CDR3 sequence is CASSLVVEQYF. The CDR3 DNA reads as TGTGCCAGCAGCTTAGTGGTAGAGCAGTACTTC.

J is TRBJ2-7 and V is TRBV5-8; tentatively, D is TRBD1 (6 bases). V lost 0 bases to trimming and J lost 5 bases, with 15 bases between them. This CDR3 region has 15 residues. The germline gives CDR1 SGHTS, CDR2 YDEGEE. The CDR3 reads CASSLGLAGVNEQYF. The CDR3 nucleotides read TGTGCCAGCAGCTTGGGTTTGGCAGGGGTCAACGAGCAGTACTTC. Drawing the rest from reference TRBV5-8 and TRBJ2-7, the complete variable domain is EAGVTQSPTHLIKTRGQQATLRCSPISGHTSVYWYQQALGLGLQFLLWYDEGEERNRGNFPPRFSGRQFPNYSSELNVNALELEDSALYLCASSLGLAGVNEQYFGPGTRLTVT.